These 7 T cell receptor beta chains share one sample of origin, sequenced in a study of blood T cell repertoires in COVID-19. Profiling relied on immunoSEQ multiplex PCR, and the TCRdb table lists in-frame clones only, not all of them. The sample lists around 140,000 clones, about 82% seen once, with around 8.5% in the top ten. The sequencing sample was made of peripheral blood. The receptors were gathered from a woman aged 60-70 years with acute or convalescent COVID-19.

This chain connects TRBV10-3 to TRBJ2-7, with 7 bases identical to TRBD1. Trimming removed 5 bases from V and 4 bases from J; junction bases left unmatched: 8. CDR3 length equals 14 residues. Germline V gene lookup returns CDR1 ENHRY and CDR2 SYGVKD. CDR3 sequence reads: CAISTGTDFYEQYF. The CDR3 bases are TGTGCCATCAGTACCGGGACAGACTTTTACGAGCAGTACTTC.

The rearrangement joins TRBV6-5 to TRBJ2-2, with a tentative D call TRBD1 (6 bases). Looked up from germline, CDR1 is MNHEY and CDR2 is SVGAGI. This CDR3 is built from 13 residues. V dropped 9 bases and J dropped 4 bases, with 12 bases sitting between them. The CDR3 protein is CASNRELTGELFF. As DNA, the CDR3 is TGTGCCAGTAACAGGGAGCTCACCGGGGAGCTGTTTTTT.

The rearrangement uses TRBV28 and TRBJ1-2; TRBD1 might be the D (5 bases). The CDR3 is 12 residues long. Trimming cost V 6 bases and J 7 bases, with 12 bases left between them. Looked up from germline, CDR1 is MDHEN and CDR2 is SYDVKM. CDR3 sequence: CASSVTTVGYTF. DNA of the CDR3: TGTGCCAGCAGCGTCACGACAGTTGGCTACACCTTC.

V and J are TRBV28 and TRBJ2-1; 7 nucleotides match TRBD2. Germline loops: CDR1 MDHEN, CDR2 SYDVKM. Trimming at V came to 5 bases and at J to 5 bases, leaving 3 bases not matched to a gene. This CDR3 has 13 residues. The CDR3: CASSPGGNNEQFF. The CDR3 DNA follows: TGTGCCAGCAGTCCCGGGGGGAACAATGAGCAGTTCTTC.

V gene TRBV11-2 combines with J gene TRBJ1-2, with TRBD1 matching 7 bases. V dropped 5 bases and J dropped 4; count of bases not matched to a gene: 10. CDR3 length equals 15 residues. CDR1 is SGHAT, CDR2 FQNNGV, per germline. The DNA for the CDR3 is TGTGCCAGCAGCCAAACAGGGGTCGGACCCTATGGCTACACCTTC. It yields the protein CASSQTGVGPYGYTF.

The V and J genes are TRBV10-2 and TRBJ1-1; TRBD1 matches at 7 bases. The J segment lost 2 bases and the V segment lost 7 bases, leaving 1 base of the junction unmatched. The germline V gene has CDR1 WSHSY and CDR2 SAAADI. The length of the CDR3 is 12 residues. CDR3 protein: CASTGGNTEAFF. CDR3 sequence (DNA): TGCGCCAGCACAGGGGGAAACACTGAAGCTTTCTTT.

This rearrangement joins TRBV19 to TRBJ2-2; tentatively, D is TRBD2 (7 bases). The germline CDR1 and CDR2 sequences are LNHDA and SQIVND (reference sequence). V was pared by 8 bases and J by 4 bases, with 14 bases between. The CDR3 extends over 14 amino acids. In DNA, the CDR3 is TGTGCCAGTTTACGGGGGGCCCGCACCGGGGAGCTGTTTTTT. This encodes CASLRGARTGELFF.